This record looks at one T cell receptor (beta chain) sequence and its context. Unmatched junction bases numbered 8, after V lost 4 bases and J lost 3 bases. The CDR3 contains 16 residues. The germline V gene has CDR1 SGHRS and CDR2 YFSETQ. The sample is drawn from a study of T cell repertoires in cytomegalovirus infection. Study information: Both CMV infection and a matching HLA type were indicated by public TCR beta signatures.

Each CDR3 protein is one row after TCRdb ran MiXCR on the reads. Altogether 170,000 or so distinct CDR3 sequences are present, around 14% being singletons, with the ten largest covering 27%. This clonotype was sampled from a human donor in good health (CMV status not recorded). Some clones in this sample may be carry-over from other donors' samples. The sample taken for sequencing was PBMCs. The rearrangement uses TRBV5-1 and TRBJ2-4; 9 bases map to TRBD2. This CDR3 reads CASSLSGSTGKNIQYF. The CDR3 coding sequence is TGCGCCAGCAGCCTTAGCGGGAGTACGGGCAAAAACATTCAGTACTTC.